This T cell receptor beta chain came from a study of molecular identifiers for immune sequencing clone quantification. The V gene's germline CDR1 is GTSNPN and CDR2 SVGIG (reference sequence). This CDR3 contains 15 residues. The V and J ends lost 7 bases and 1 base respectively, with 20 bases between them. The table lists this clonotype with a few counts. MiXCR was run by TCRdb on the PCR reads, yielding one entry per CDR3 protein. The data show some 590,000 distinct CDR3 sequences, 25% seen once. The receptor comes from a human donor in good health. Some libraries in this study had Jurkat cell RNA spiked in. The chain has TRBV30 and TRBJ2-7; D might be TRBD2 (7 bases). Specimen: naive CD8+ T cells from blood, with Jurkat cell RNA spiked in. Subset noted: FACS-sorted CD8+CD4-CCR7+CD45RA+ naive T cells. The CDR3 protein is CASHSGGSGSYEQYF. The CDR3 DNA is TGTGCCTCCCACTCGGGGGGCTCTGGGTCCTACGAGCAGTACTTC.